This T cell receptor (beta chain) was identified in a study of blood T cell repertoires in COVID-19. Study-level background: PBMCs, B-cell-depleted T cells, or T cells provided the cDNA or gDNA that made up the material.

This CDR3 has 15 residues. V was cut by 4 bases and J by 11 bases, with 23 bases left in between. Germline CDR1 reads SGHDN; CDR2 reads FVKESK. Original processing notes: It was from reference gene primer amplification that nucleated cell counts were estimated. Sequencing was performed with immunoSEQ multiplex PCR; in TCRdb, only in-frame clones are kept and a portion is missing. That table gives V, J and clone size, and the DNA gave D and trimming. The data contain hundreds of thousands of clones, more than 80% of them seen just once; the ten biggest clones take up 0.95% to 1.5%. This sequence joins TRBV14 and TRBJ1-1; tentative D call: TRBD1 (6 bases). Sequencing was carried out using peripheral blood. The origin of this receptor is a woman aged 25 to 39 with COVID-19, enrolled during active disease. The CDR3 reads CASSPHRGGPLGAFF. CDR3 sequence (DNA): TGTGCCAGCAGCCCCCATCGCGGGGGGCCTCTGGGGGCTTTCTTT.